This TCR beta chain was recovered during a study of cytomegalovirus exposure and HLA in healthy donors. General observations from the study: A classifier reportedly called cytomegalovirus status with high sensitivity and specificity.

As concerns this clone: What it recognizes is unknown.

The V and J ends lost 4 bases and 0 bases respectively, with 7 bases between them. The CDR3 is 14 amino acids. In germline, CDR1 is SNHLY, CDR2 FYNNEI. 13 Jbeta primers and 60 Vbeta primers were used for the PCR. The table came from immunoSEQ multiplex PCR; TCRdb's copy has only in-frame clones and leaves some out. Here the sample spans around 180,000 clones, 84% being singletons. Each donor's status was that of a healthy bone marrow donor. The specimen sequenced was PBMCs. The chain links TRBV2 to TRBJ1-5; D ambiguous. The receptor was derived from a girl aged 10 to 17 in good health and CMV-seropositive. CDR3 bases: TGTGCCAGCAGTGCACTGTATAGCAATCAGCCCCAGCATTTT. The encoded protein is CASSALYSNQPQHF. Full variable domain (remainder filled in from reference TRBV2 and TRBJ1-5): EPEVTQTPSHQVTQMGQEVILRCVPISNHLYFYWYRQILGQKVEFLVSFYNNEISEKSEIFDDQFSVERPDGSNFTLKIRSTKLEDSAMYFCASSALYSNQPQHFGDGTRLSIL.